What follows is one T cell receptor beta chain and its context. The data belong to a study of blood T cell repertoires in COVID-19. Study as a whole: Samples taken during acute and convalescent COVID-19 were collected in the United States, Italy and Spain.

Original handling: Reference gene primer amplification yielded estimated nucleated cell counts. Libraries were prepared by immunoSEQ multiplex PCR; TCRdb keeps only in-frame clonotypes and omits some of them. From that table come the V and J calls and clone size; the DNA was used to work out D and trimming. The sample lists some 300,000 clones, roughly 91% occurring once. CDR3 length: 14 amino acids. Germline V gives CDR1 KGHSH, CDR2 LQKENI. Trimming took off 1 base at V and 1 base at J, with 4 bases between the two ends. Participants were aged about 18 to 89 years from about two dozen US areas. Participant-reported clinical history was the basis for cohort assignment.

The rearrangement uses TRBV18 and TRBJ2-2, with D unclear. Material: PBMCs or T cells enriched from blood (not recorded which). The sequence was obtained from a woman aged 45-59 years who had been exposed to COVID-19. The CDR3 nucleotides read TGTGCCAGCTCACCACTTAGGAACACCGGGGAGCTGTTTTTT. Protein: CASSPLRNTGELFF.